A selection of T cell receptor beta chains follows, all from one sample in a study of control samples from healthy donors and cancer patients. Some clones are missing from TCRdb's copy, which holds only in-frame ones; the method was immunoSEQ multiplex PCR. The repertoire holds roughly 88,000 clones, with more than 80% as singletons. What was sequenced was blood. These receptor sequences come from a man aged 18 to 35 in good health. Each CDR3 is given with its conserved first and last residue. Fields, in order: J gene, D gene, V gene, CDR3 length, CDR3 protein. D genes are given only for firm matches.

j_call: TRBJ2-2; d_call: -; v_call: TRBV30; cdr3_length: 14; cdr3_aa: CAWSLGTVTGELFF
j_call: TRBJ2-7; d_call: TRBD1; v_call: TRBV27; cdr3_length: 15; cdr3_aa: CASSLGDRAGYEQYF
j_call: TRBJ1-2; d_call: -; v_call: TRBV9; cdr3_length: 11; cdr3_aa: CASSVGYGYTF
j_call: TRBJ1-5; d_call: TRBD1; v_call: TRBV5-6; cdr3_length: 19; cdr3_aa: CASSLKSLGQGARGQPQHF
j_call: TRBJ2-1; d_call: TRBD2; v_call: TRBV18; cdr3_length: 15; cdr3_aa: CASSPPGEGTDEQFF
j_call: TRBJ1-2; d_call: TRBD1; v_call: TRBV14; cdr3_length: 14; cdr3_aa: CASSQLDRGYGYTF
j_call: TRBJ2-7; d_call: TRBD2; v_call: TRBV30; cdr3_length: 11; cdr3_aa: CAWGRAYEQYF
j_call: TRBJ1-2; d_call: TRBD1; v_call: TRBV19; cdr3_length: 15; cdr3_aa: CASSIFGTGQDGYTF
j_call: TRBJ1-5; d_call: -; v_call: TRBV7-8; cdr3_length: 14; cdr3_aa: CASSQRQDLRPQHF
j_call: TRBJ1-1; d_call: -; v_call: TRBV14; cdr3_length: 18; cdr3_aa: CASSLARSRGTSNTEAFF
j_call: TRBJ2-1; d_call: TRBD1; v_call: TRBV30; cdr3_length: 15; cdr3_aa: CARASQGSSYNEQFF
j_call: TRBJ2-7; d_call: -; v_call: TRBV4-1; cdr3_length: 16; cdr3_aa: CASSQDVLESSYEQYF
j_call: TRBJ2-2; d_call: TRBD2; v_call: TRBV18; cdr3_length: 17; cdr3_aa: CASSPIIAGGSTGELFF
j_call: TRBJ1-2; d_call: -; v_call: TRBV5-8; cdr3_length: 15; cdr3_aa: CASSLAIGRNYGYTF
j_call: TRBJ2-3; d_call: TRBD2; v_call: TRBV24-1; cdr3_length: 18; cdr3_aa: CATSDGGLAGGRTDTQYF
j_call: TRBJ1-4; d_call: -; v_call: TRBV5-8; cdr3_length: 15; cdr3_aa: CASSHRRGSNEKLFF
j_call: TRBJ2-1; d_call: -; v_call: TRBV9; cdr3_length: 15; cdr3_aa: CASSVGDSLYNEQFF
j_call: TRBJ1-1; d_call: -; v_call: TRBV7-2; cdr3_length: 15; cdr3_aa: CASRLDGQKNTEAFF
j_call: TRBJ1-3; d_call: TRBD1; v_call: TRBV11-2; cdr3_length: 15; cdr3_aa: CASSSGTGVRNTIYF
j_call: TRBJ1-3; d_call: -; v_call: TRBV7-2; cdr3_length: 14; cdr3_aa: CASSLAGGGNTIYF
j_call: TRBJ2-3; d_call: -; v_call: TRBV7-9; cdr3_length: 16; cdr3_aa: CASSLVGRGIGDTQYF
j_call: TRBJ2-7; d_call: -; v_call: TRBV2; cdr3_length: 14; cdr3_aa: CASSELRTGTGQYF
j_call: TRBJ2-2; d_call: -; v_call: TRBV7-9; cdr3_length: 13; cdr3_aa: CASSLAFTGELFF
j_call: TRBJ1-1; d_call: -; v_call: TRBV5-1; cdr3_length: 15; cdr3_aa: CASSLEGSRDTEAFF
j_call: TRBJ1-1; d_call: -; v_call: TRBV6-5; cdr3_length: 12; cdr3_aa: CASSRGNTEAFF
j_call: TRBJ2-3; d_call: -; v_call: TRBV21-1; cdr3_length: 15; cdr3_aa: CASSKLATYTDTQYF
j_call: TRBJ2-1; d_call: TRBD2; v_call: TRBV6-5; cdr3_length: 15; cdr3_aa: CASSGTSGFYNEQFF
j_call: TRBJ1-1; d_call: -; v_call: TRBV7-9; cdr3_length: 12; cdr3_aa: CASSFSGTEAFF
j_call: TRBJ2-1; d_call: TRBD1; v_call: TRBV6-6; cdr3_length: 15; cdr3_aa: CASSPRTGDYNEQFF
j_call: TRBJ2-6; d_call: TRBD2; v_call: TRBV6-6; cdr3_length: 16; cdr3_aa: CASSPGGGGGANVLTF
j_call: TRBJ2-5; d_call: -; v_call: TRBV2; cdr3_length: 16; cdr3_aa: CASSETQRTVRGTQYF
j_call: TRBJ2-1; d_call: -; v_call: TRBV4-1; cdr3_length: 18; cdr3_aa: CASSFRVVRLSSYNEQFF
j_call: TRBJ2-2; d_call: TRBD1; v_call: TRBV5-1; cdr3_length: 16; cdr3_aa: CASSLVGTGNTGELFF
j_call: TRBJ1-1; d_call: -; v_call: TRBV7-2; cdr3_length: 16; cdr3_aa: CASSWGAGAQNTEAFF
j_call: TRBJ1-1; d_call: -; v_call: TRBV10-3; cdr3_length: 13; cdr3_aa: CAISPRVDTEAFF
j_call: TRBJ2-1; d_call: -; v_call: TRBV5-1; cdr3_length: 17; cdr3_aa: CASSLVLGQEAGNEQFF
j_call: TRBJ2-1; d_call: TRBD2; v_call: TRBV4-1; cdr3_length: 16; cdr3_aa: CASSQGSGVDYNEQFF
j_call: TRBJ1-1; d_call: -; v_call: TRBV9; cdr3_length: 15; cdr3_aa: CASSVVQGLNTEAFF
j_call: TRBJ2-7; d_call: TRBD2; v_call: TRBV7-2; cdr3_length: 15; cdr3_aa: CASSLATSASYEQYF
j_call: TRBJ1-2; d_call: -; v_call: TRBV27; cdr3_length: 14; cdr3_aa: CASRTSKGVDGYTF
j_call: TRBJ1-3; d_call: TRBD1; v_call: TRBV7-9; cdr3_length: 14; cdr3_aa: CASSPGQAGNTIYF
j_call: TRBJ2-2; d_call: -; v_call: TRBV5-4; cdr3_length: 13; cdr3_aa: CASSPPRTGELFF
j_call: TRBJ1-1; d_call: TRBD1; v_call: TRBV4-2; cdr3_length: 16; cdr3_aa: CASRPGGALKNTEAFF
j_call: TRBJ1-5; d_call: TRBD1; v_call: TRBV10-3; cdr3_length: 14; cdr3_aa: CAISPTGDFQPQHF
j_call: TRBJ1-6; d_call: -; v_call: TRBV7-8; cdr3_length: 19; cdr3_aa: CASSLAGTEISSYNSPLHF
j_call: TRBJ2-7; d_call: -; v_call: TRBV6-1; cdr3_length: 14; cdr3_aa: CASRETTVSHEQYF
j_call: TRBJ2-7; d_call: TRBD2; v_call: TRBV5-4; cdr3_length: 16; cdr3_aa: CASSLTSGTISYEQYF
j_call: TRBJ2-1; d_call: TRBD1; v_call: TRBV4-1; cdr3_length: 17; cdr3_aa: CASSQQLQGAGYNEQFF
j_call: TRBJ1-1; d_call: -; v_call: TRBV5-1; cdr3_length: 14; cdr3_aa: CASSPLGTNTEAFF
j_call: TRBJ1-5; d_call: -; v_call: TRBV27; cdr3_length: 13; cdr3_aa: CASSTRANQPQHF
j_call: TRBJ1-2; d_call: TRBD1; v_call: TRBV29-1; cdr3_length: 14; cdr3_aa: CSSWDSTFSYGYTF
j_call: TRBJ1-1; d_call: -; v_call: TRBV7-8; cdr3_length: 15; cdr3_aa: CASSLGPLMNTEAFF
j_call: TRBJ2-7; d_call: -; v_call: TRBV3-1/TRBV3-2; cdr3_length: 15; cdr3_aa: CASSLRALRSYEQYF